The present T cell receptor (beta chain) was sequenced within a study of T cells in tuberculosis. For the study at large: This South African cohort compared adolescents with or without latent tuberculosis against adults with active tuberculosis. Study-level results: Active tuberculosis alpha repertoires lay closer to GMM-specific TCRs than controls'.

In the case of this clone: Its antigen is currently unknown.

The V gene end was trimmed by 0 bases and the J gene end by 7 bases; junction bases not matched to a gene: 6. From germline, CDR1 is MGHRA and CDR2 YSYEKL. The CDR3 has 16 residues. This table comes from immunoSEQ multiplex PCR, and its TCRdb copy is limited to in-frame clones, with some not included. The repertoire includes about 43,000 clones, approximately 94% of them detected once, and about 2% sits in the top ten. The sequenced sample was PBMCs. The TCR sequence derives from a donor aged 10-29 years with latent tuberculosis or without tuberculosis infection. Some clones in this sample may be carry-over from other donors' samples. The gene calls are TRBV4-1 and TRBJ1-4; 9 positions match TRBD1. Here the CDR3 reads CASSQDRGQGGEKLFF. The DNA for the CDR3 is TGCGCCAGCAGCCAAGATAGGGGACAGGGCGGTGAAAAACTGTTTTTT.